The 24 T cell receptor beta chains given below trace back to one sample, sequenced in a study of blood T cell repertoires in COVID-19. Profiling relied on immunoSEQ multiplex PCR, and the TCRdb table lists in-frame clones only, not all of them. The sample consists of roughly 160,000 clones, approximately 84% of them appearing once. The sequencing sample was made of peripheral blood. All receptors come from a man between 65 and 85 years old with active or convalescent COVID-19.

This clone was seen once. This chain uses TRBV6-5 with TRBJ1-2, with D perhaps matching TRBD1 (5 bases). Germline-derived CDR1 and CDR2 are MNHEY and SVGAGI. The ends were cut back, 3 bases at V and 4 bases at J, with 15 bases in the middle. The CDR3 runs 15 residues. The CDR3 bases are TGTGCCAGCAGTTATACCAGGGATACTGCCTATGGCTACACCTTC. Amino acid sequence: CASSYTRDTAYGYTF.

The rearrangement links TRBV28 to TRBJ1-5, with D uncertain. The CDR3 loop spans 15 amino acids. V lost 2 bases to trimming and J lost 6 bases, with 14 bases between them. Per germline, CDR1 MDHEN and CDR2 SYDVKM. CDR3 region: CASSLGGPLGQPQHF. CDR3 bases: TGTGCCAGCAGTTTAGGCGGGCCGCTTGGTCAGCCCCAGCATTTT.

This clone has just one count. The gene calls are TRBV7-6 and TRBJ2-2; TRBD1 agrees at 7 bases. Germline V gene lookup returns CDR1 SGHVS and CDR2 FNYEAQ. V lost 6 bases, J lost 5 bases, and 12 bases stayed unmatched. CDR3 length: 16 amino acids. The CDR3, as DNA: TGTGCCAGCAGACCCGGGACAGCTTATAGTACCGGGGAGCTGTTTTTT. The encoded protein is CASRPGTAYSTGELFF.

The gene calls are TRBV29-1 and TRBJ2-7, with D possibly TRBD1 on 6 matching bases. The V and J ends lost 3 bases and 5 bases respectively, with 8 bases between them. Germline CDR1 SQVTM, CDR2 ANQGSEA. This CDR3 spans 11 amino acids. The CDR3 reads CSVDRGNEQYF. In DNA, the CDR3 is TGCAGCGTTGACAGGGGAAACGAGCAGTACTTC.

The CDR3 protein is CATSRDRDRGLRQAYEQYF. The CDR3 coding sequence is TGTGCCACCAGCAGAGATAGGGACAGGGGGCTCCGCCAAGCTTACGAGCAGTACTTC. The chain couples TRBV15 to TRBJ2-7; 12 positions agree with TRBD1. Germline-derived CDR1 and CDR2 are LNHNV and YYDKDF (reference sequence). This CDR3 is built from 19 residues. The V gene end was trimmed by 0 bases and the J gene end by 4 bases; junction bases not matched to a gene: 13.

The rearrangement joins TRBV5-1 to TRBJ2-2; TRBD1 matches 8 bases. V gave up 5 bases and J gave up 4 bases; unmatched junction bases: 4. In germline, CDR1 is SGHRS, CDR2 YFSETQ. The CDR3 is 14 amino acids. This chain's CDR3 is CASRPDRGTGELFF. In nucleotides, the CDR3 is TGCGCCAGCAGACCCGACAGGGGCACCGGGGAGCTGTTTTTT.

The CDR3 protein is CASIQSTYNSPLHF. Written as DNA, the CDR3 is TGTGCCAGCATTCAGTCAACCTATAATTCACCCCTCCACTTT. The genes are TRBV6-5 and TRBJ1-6; D not certain. The CDR3 spans 14 residues. The V gene's germline CDR1 is MNHEY and CDR2 SVGAGI. The V and J ends lost 7 bases and 2 bases respectively, with 9 bases between them.

The chain combines TRBV19 with TRBJ2-3; 9 bases line up with TRBD1. Germline assignment: CDR1 LNHDA and CDR2 SQIVND (reference sequence). V trimming: 5 bases; J trimming: 0 bases; junction bases outside the gene matches: 6. The CDR3 runs 16 residues. The CDR3 DNA reads TGTGCCAGTAGTCATACCACAGGGGGCAGCACAGATACGCAGTATTTT. This sequence encodes CASSHTTGGSTDTQYF.

The genes are TRBV6-5 and TRBJ2-3, with D possibly being TRBD2 (6 bases). CDR3 length: 16 amino acids. Per germline, CDR1 MNHEY and CDR2 SVGAGI. Trimming pared 2 bases from V and 0 bases from J, leaving 12 bases between. In DNA, the CDR3 is TGTGCCAGCAGTTACCATAGGAGGGCTAGCACAGATACGCAGTATTTT. Protein product: CASSYHRRASTDTQYF.

V gene TRBV4-1 combines with J gene TRBJ2-1, with D tentatively TRBD1 (5 bases). The CDR3 length is 15 residues. The V end lost 3 bases, the J end lost 3 bases, and 12 bases lay between the germline ends. Per the germline V gene, CDR1 is MGHRA and CDR2 is YSYEKL. The CDR3 is CASSQQGAVYNEQFF. The CDR3 DNA is TGCGCCAGCAGCCAGCAGGGCGCGGTCTACAATGAGCAGTTCTTC.

J is TRBJ2-3 and V is TRBV10-1; 8 nucleotides align to TRBD2. Germline loops: CDR1 WNHNN, CDR2 SYGVQD (reference sequence). Germline trimming cut 6 bases from V and 0 bases from J; bases unmatched to any gene: 8. The CDR3 contains 16 residues. CDR3 nucleotide sequence: TGCGCCAGCAGGAGGAGGAAGCGGGGGAGCACAGATACGCAGTATTTT. The encoded protein is CASRRRKRGSTDTQYF.

The rearrangement links TRBV11-2 to TRBJ2-7; 7 positions match TRBD2. Germline loops: CDR1 SGHAT, CDR2 FQNNGV. This CDR3 has 15 amino acids. The trim removed 3 bases at V and 2 bases at J, leaving 7 bases unmatched. The CDR3 spells CASSFKASGAYEQYF. CDR3 nucleotide sequence: TGTGCCAGCAGCTTTAAGGCTAGCGGAGCCTACGAGCAGTACTTC.

The CDR3 spells CASSKGIRYEQYF. CDR3 nucleotide sequence: TGCGCCAGCAGCAAGGGGATACGCTACGAGCAGTACTTC. The chain has TRBV4-3 and TRBJ2-7; D perhaps matches TRBD1 (5 bases). V was clipped by 5 bases and J by 3 bases, with 11 bases between them. The CDR3 extends over 13 amino acids. The germline gives CDR1 LGHNA, CDR2 YSLEER.

The rearrangement links TRBV7-8 to TRBJ2-1; D uncertain. The CDR3 spans 14 residues. CDR1 SGHVS and CDR2 FQNEAQ come from the germline V gene. Trimming removed 4 bases from V and 3 bases from J, with 10 bases in between. CDR3 sequence: CASSYNRGYNEQFF. CDR3 bases: TGTGCCAGCAGCTATAACCGAGGCTACAATGAGCAGTTCTTC.

V is TRBV28 and J is TRBJ1-5, with no clear D. From germline, CDR1 is MDHEN and CDR2 SYDVKM. The CDR3 extends over 15 amino acids. Trimming pared 6 bases from V and 0 bases from J, leaving 12 bases between. The CDR3 nucleotides read TGTGCCAGCAGCCGAGTCGGGGTTAGCAATCAGCCCCAGCATTTT. Its protein is CASSRVGVSNQPQHF.

This chain links TRBV6-2 or TRBV6-3 with TRBJ2-1; TRBD1 agrees at 12 bases. Germline V gene data show CDR1 as MNHEY and CDR2 as SVGEGT. Trimming at V came to 4 bases and at J to 6 bases, leaving 7 bases not matched to a gene. The CDR3 sequence is 16 residues long. CDR3 coding DNA: TGTGCCAGCAGTTCTACCGGGACAGGGGGCCTCAATGAGCAGTTCTTC. Amino acids: CASSSTGTGGLNEQFF.

The chain uses TRBV18 and TRBJ1-4; 8 bases line up with TRBD1. The V gene's germline CDR1 is KGHSH and CDR2 LQKENI. CDR3 length: 16 amino acids. The ends lost 1 base at V and 5 bases at J; junction bases unmatched: 6. CDR3 sequence: CASSPRLGTGNEKLFF. CDR3 DNA: TGTGCCAGCTCACCACGACTCGGGACAGGAAATGAAAAACTGTTTTTT.

V and J are TRBV11-2 and TRBJ2-5; no definite D call. Trimming left V 1 base short and J 1 base short, with 10 bases between. Germline V gene data show CDR1 as SGHAT and CDR2 as FQNNGV. The CDR3 sequence is 15 residues long. The CDR3 region has the DNA TGTGCCAGCAGCTTAGTACTACGTTCCCAAGAGACCCAGTACTTC. Its protein product is CASSLVLRSQETQYF. The whole variable domain, filled in from reference TRBV11-2 and TRBJ2-5, reads EAGVAQSPRYKIIEKRQSVAFWCNPISGHATLYWYQQILGQGPKLLIQFQNNGVVDDSQLPKDRFSAERLKGVDSTLKIQPAKLEDSAVYLCASSLVLRSQETQYFGPGTRLLVL.

The genes are TRBV19 and TRBJ2-5; 9 bases match TRBD1. The germline CDR1 and CDR2 sequences are LNHDA and SQIVND (reference sequence). The J segment lost 5 bases and the V segment lost 5 bases, leaving 9 bases of the junction unmatched. The CDR3 sequence is 15 residues long. The CDR3 nucleotides read TGTGCCAGTAGTGGACAGGGGTCCGGGGGGGAGACCCAGTACTTC. This translates into CASSGQGSGGETQYF.

This clone was observed a few times. This sequence joins TRBV7-8 and TRBJ1-2, with 10 bases fitting TRBD1. Germline V gives CDR1 SGHVS, CDR2 FQNEAQ. The J segment lost 3 bases and the V segment lost 4 bases, leaving 5 bases of the junction unmatched. The CDR3 covers 15 residues. The chain's CDR3 is CASSSGTGAHYGYTF. In DNA form, the CDR3 reads TGTGCCAGCAGCTCGGGGACAGGGGCTCACTATGGCTACACCTTC.

This clone was observed a few times. The chain is built from TRBV3-1 (or the pseudogene TRBV3-2) and TRBJ1-2, with 7 bases identical to TRBD1. Germline loops: CDR1 LGHDT, CDR2 YNNKEL (reference sequence). With 1 base clipped from V and 7 bases from J, the junction kept 12 bases outside the gene matches. The CDR3 has 16 residues. This chain's CDR3 is CASSQGRGGRGRGYTF. The CDR3 DNA is TGTGCCAGCAGCCAAGGCCGAGGGGGCCGGGGACGTGGCTACACCTTC.

This clone showed up just a few times. The chain has TRBV12-3 or TRBV12-4 and TRBJ2-7, with 11 bases identical to TRBD2. CDR3 length: 13 amino acids. After removal of 5 bases from V and 8 bases from J, the junction contained 5 bases not matched to a gene. CDR3: CASSTGLAVQQYF. The CDR3 bases are TGTGCCAGCAGTACGGGACTAGCGGTTCAGCAGTACTTC.

The chain employs TRBV19 and TRBJ1-4; 9 nucleotides align to TRBD1. Germline-derived CDR1 and CDR2 are LNHDA and SQIVND (reference sequence). V shed 4 bases and J 0 bases; nucleotides not matched to a gene: 9. CDR3 length: 18 amino acids. The CDR3 loop is CASSTGTGPYATNEKLFF. Here the CDR3 DNA reads TGTGCCAGTAGTACCGGGACAGGGCCATATGCAACTAATGAAAAACTGTTTTTT.

The chain couples TRBV24-1 to TRBJ2-5, with 8 bases that match TRBD1. The CDR3 has 17 amino acids. V lost 2 bases, J lost 3 bases, and 10 bases stayed unmatched. The germline CDR1 and CDR2 sequences are KGHDR and SFDVKD. As DNA, the CDR3 is TGTGCCACCAGTGATTCCCCACGGACAGGGCAAAAAGAGACCCAGTACTTC. This encodes CATSDSPRTGQKETQYF.